This T cell receptor beta chain originates from a study of shared clonotypes between healthy human individuals. Across the study: Each donor had three CD4 naive, three CD4 memory, two CD8 naive and one CD8 memory plate.

Study results and limitations: The donor pool, a small one, limited the genetic and exposure-history diversity represented.

Notes on this clone: Its antigen is not identified.

Per the germline V gene, CDR1 is MGHRA and CDR2 is YSYEKL. V lost 0 bases, J lost 3 bases, and 2 bases stayed unmatched. The CDR3 extends over 16 amino acids. The method was immunoSEQ multiplex PCR; TCRdb's version includes in-frame clones alone and lacks a portion of them. The sample gives about a million clones, more than 65% of which show up once; approximately 1.5% is in the top ten. There were no recent acute infections or vaccinations among the donors, who were healthy HIV-negative adults. Both subsets, CD45RA+ naive and CD45RA-negative memory, were split from the CD4+ cells. This rearrangement joins TRBV4-1 to TRBJ2-1; 10 bases fit TRBD2. The source of this sequence is a man between 18 and 29 years old in good health. Sequenced sample: memory CD4+ T cells sorted from blood. Subset reported: CD45RA-negative fraction. CDR3 region: CASSQESGGDYNEQFF. For the CDR3, the DNA is TGCGCCAGCAGCCAAGAGAGCGGGGGGGACTACAATGAGCAGTTCTTC.